What follows are 31 T cell receptor beta chains derived from one specimen sequenced in a study of cytomegalovirus exposure and HLA in healthy donors. The primer mix had 60 Vbeta and 13 Jbeta primers. Sequencing was performed with immunoSEQ multiplex PCR; in TCRdb, only in-frame clones are kept and a portion is missing. Here the sample spans around 130,000 clones, roughly four fifths being singletons. Sequencing was performed on PBMCs. Receptor source: a woman in her forties or fifties in good health and CMV-seronegative.

V is TRBV5-6 and J is TRBJ2-1, with TRBD2 identical over 9 bases. J lost 5 bases, V lost 2 bases, and 5 bases had no gene match. CDR3 size: 15 residues. The germline gives CDR1 SGHDT, CDR2 YYEEEE. The CDR3 sequence: CASSFRLAVNNEQFF. CDR3 nucleotides: TGTGCCAGCAGCTTTAGACTAGCGGTAAACAATGAGCAGTTCTTC.

This chain uses TRBV29-1 with TRBJ1-1; no definite D call. The CDR3 is 12 residues long. In germline, CDR1 is SQVTM, CDR2 ANQGSEA. V shed 6 bases and J shed 4 bases, with 12 bases lying between them. CDR3 protein: CSVCPGITEAFF. CDR3 bases: TGCAGCGTCTGCCCCGGGATCACTGAAGCTTTCTTT.

This clone has a handful of counts. The V and J genes are TRBV25-1 and TRBJ1-2; no clear D gene. CDR3 length: 14 residues. V lost 4 bases, J lost 6 bases, and 15 bases lay in between. Looked up from germline, CDR1 is MGHDK and CDR2 is SYGVNS. The CDR3 sequence is CASSAGEGINGYTF. Here the CDR3 DNA reads TGTGCCAGCAGTGCCGGGGAAGGTATTAATGGCTACACCTTC.

The chain links TRBV5-1 to TRBJ2-1; 7 bases agree with TRBD2. Trimming cost V 0 bases and J 8 bases; bases outside gene matches: 11. The CDR3 extends over 16 amino acids. Germline assignment: CDR1 SGHRS and CDR2 YFSETQ. The CDR3 nucleotides are TGCGCCAGCAGCTTGGCCGGGAGGAACCCTGGCCATGAGCAGTTCTTC. This encodes CASSLAGRNPGHEQFF.

Here the CDR3 reads CASRADRSYGYTF. The CDR3 DNA sequence: TGTGCCAGCAGAGCCGACAGAAGCTATGGCTACACCTTC. The J gene is TRBJ1-2, the V gene TRBV6-5; tentatively, D is TRBD1 (5 bases). V was pared by 6 bases and J by 4 bases, with 12 bases between. The V gene's germline CDR1 is MNHEY and CDR2 SVGAGI. The CDR3 extends over 13 amino acids.

The chain links TRBV28 to TRBJ2-1, with 10 bases matching TRBD1. V dropped 7 bases and J dropped 8; count of bases not matched to a gene: 11. The CDR3 runs to 15 residues. Germline V gene lookup returns CDR1 MDHEN and CDR2 SYDVKM. The CDR3 DNA follows: TGTGCCAGCATCGAAGCCGGGACAGGGGTCGATGAGCAGTTCTTC. Protein product: CASIEAGTGVDEQFF.

The chain recombines TRBV7-9 with TRBJ1-1, with D maybe TRBD1 (6 bases). The CDR3 extends over 14 amino acids. The germline V gene has CDR1 SEHNR and CDR2 FQNEAQ (reference sequence). Trimming removed 4 bases from V and 1 base from J, with 10 bases in between. The CDR3 loop reads CASSSQGRNTEAFF. The CDR3 DNA reads TGTGCCAGCAGCTCCCAGGGGAGGAACACTGAAGCTTTCTTT.

This chain connects TRBV19 to TRBJ2-7; 7 bases are shared with TRBD2. Looked up from germline, CDR1 is LNHDA and CDR2 is SQIVND (reference sequence). With 4 bases clipped from V and 4 bases from J, the junction kept 10 bases outside the gene matches. The CDR3 sequence is 15 residues long. CDR3 DNA: TGTGCCAGTAGTACGTCCCGGACTAGGGTTTACGAGCAGTACTTC. Translating gives CASSTSRTRVYEQYF.

This clone has a handful of counts. The chain recombines TRBV7-2 with TRBJ1-2, with 7 bases aligning to TRBD1. J gave up 6 bases and V 5 bases, and 9 bases lay outside the gene matches. This CDR3 comprises 14 residues. CDR1 and CDR2 from the germline V gene are SGHTA and FQGNSA. The CDR3 sequence: CASSTKTGYHGYTF. Here the CDR3 DNA reads TGTGCCAGCAGCACGAAGACAGGGTATCATGGCTACACCTTC.

The DNA for the CDR3 is TGTGCCAGCAGTGAGTGGTGGAGCTCCTACAATGAGCAGTTCTTC. Protein sequence: CASSEWWSSYNEQFF. The chain joins TRBV2 to TRBJ2-1; D unclear. Germline-derived CDR1 and CDR2 are SNHLY and FYNNEI. The CDR3 is made up of 15 amino acids. V was pared by 3 bases and J by 0 bases, with 9 bases between.

The chain links TRBV6-5 to TRBJ1-2, with 7 nucleotides matching TRBD1. V lost 6 bases and J lost 7; bases outside the gene matches: 5. The germline gives CDR1 MNHEY, CDR2 SVGAGI. This CDR3 contains 12 residues. DNA for the CDR3: TGTGCCAGCAGCCGACAGGGTAGTGGCTACACCTTC. It is translated as CASSRQGSGYTF.

The V call is TRBV7-8, the J call TRBJ1-5; perhaps TRBD1 as D (6 bases). The CDR3 totals 15 residues. The germline gives CDR1 SGHVS, CDR2 FQNEAQ. Trimming removed 2 bases at V and 4 bases at J, with 12 bases between. CDR3 nucleotide sequence: TGTGCCAGCAGCTTAAGACTCCAGGGGAATCAGCCCCAGCATTTT. It translates to CASSLRLQGNQPQHF. Drawing the rest from reference TRBV7-8 and TRBJ1-5, the complete variable domain is GAGVSQSPRYKVAKRGQDVALRCDPISGHVSLFWYQQALGQGPEFLTYFQNEAQLDKSGLPSDRFFAERPEGSVSTLKIQRTQQEDSAVYLCASSLRLQGNQPQHFGDGTRLSIL.

The sample holds a few counts of this clone. The genes are TRBV2 and TRBJ1-4, with D hard to call. Germline CDR1 SNHLY, CDR2 FYNNEI. V was clipped by 7 bases and J by 5 bases, with 14 bases between them. This CDR3 contains 14 residues. The CDR3 loop is CASKRVGRNEKLFF. DNA of the CDR3: TGTGCCAGCAAGAGGGTCGGACGGAATGAAAAACTGTTTTTT.

The CDR3 nucleotides read TGTGCCTGGAGAGGGGGTTGGGACACTGAAGCTTTCTTT. Amino acids: CAWRGGWDTEAFF. This sequence joins TRBV30 and TRBJ1-1, with D tentatively TRBD1 (6 bases). From germline, CDR1 is GTSNPN and CDR2 SVGIG (reference sequence). This CDR3 has 13 amino acids. The ends were cut back, 3 bases at V and 3 bases at J, with 11 bases in the middle.

This sequence joins TRBV5-1 and TRBJ2-2; 13 positions agree with TRBD2. The CDR3 runs to 16 residues. Germline CDR1 SGHRS, CDR2 YFSETQ. V dropped 4 bases and J dropped 8; count of bases not matched to a gene: 8. CDR3 loop: CASSPGLAGDLGELFF. CDR3 in DNA: TGCGCCAGCAGCCCCGGACTAGCGGGAGATTTAGGGGAGCTGTTTTTT. The full variable domain, rest sourced from reference TRBV5-1 and TRBJ2-2, is KAGVTQTPRYLIKTRGQQVTLSCSPISGHRSVSWYQQTPGQGLQFLFEYFSETQRNKGNFPGRFSGRQFSNSRSEMNVSTLELGDSALYLCASSPGLAGDLGELFFGEGSRLTVL.

The genes are TRBV4-3 and TRBJ1-2, with D possibly matching TRBD1 (5 bases). The CDR3 sequence is 14 residues long. Looked up from germline, CDR1 is LGHNA and CDR2 is YSLEER. V lost 3 bases, J lost 4 bases, and 12 bases lay in between. The CDR3, as DNA: TGCGCCAGCAGCCATGAGACAGCCCCCTATGGCTACACCTTC. Translating gives CASSHETAPYGYTF.

This clone was counted only a few times. This chain links TRBV6-1 with TRBJ2-7, with a weak D call TRBD2 (6 bases). Trimming cost V 4 bases and J 6 bases, with 16 bases left between them. CDR3 length: 14 residues. Germline V gives CDR1 MNHNS, CDR2 SASEGT. The CDR3 DNA follows: TGTGCCAGCAGTGTATTCTTGCGGGATGGCGAGCAGTACGTC. Its protein product is CASSVFLRDGEQYV.

This clone was detected only once. The rearrangement links TRBV4-1 to TRBJ1-4; D ambiguous. V shed 0 bases and J shed 4 bases, with 18 bases lying between them. Germline values: CDR1 MGHRA, CDR2 YSYEKL. This CDR3 is 18 amino acids long. The CDR3 is CASSQDLGRGLFNEKLFF. In nucleotides, the CDR3 is TGCGCCAGCAGCCAAGATCTGGGTCGAGGGCTCTTTAATGAAAAACTGTTTTTT.

V gene TRBV28 combines with J gene TRBJ1-5; no reliable D call. The CDR3 length is 14 residues. In germline, CDR1 is MDHEN, CDR2 SYDVKM. The V end lost 5 bases, the J end lost 3 bases, and 11 bases lay between the germline ends. The chain's CDR3 is CASSHLAPNQPQHF. The CDR3 coding sequence is TGTGCCAGCAGTCACCTGGCTCCCAATCAGCCCCAGCATTTT.

V gene TRBV18 combines with J gene TRBJ2-1; 7 bases align to TRBD2. The J segment lost 3 bases and the V segment lost 3 bases, leaving 5 bases of the junction unmatched. Germline CDR1 KGHSH, CDR2 LQKENI. The CDR3 is 15 residues long. CDR3 loop: CASSPGASGYNEQFF. DNA of the CDR3: TGTGCCAGCTCACCCGGGGCTAGCGGCTACAATGAGCAGTTCTTC.

This chain uses TRBV6-5 with TRBJ1-2, with D tentatively TRBD1 (6 bases). CDR1 and CDR2 (germline): MNHEY, SVGAGI. Between the trimmed V and J ends, which lost 5 bases and 8 bases, there was a span of 21 bases. The CDR3 length is 15 residues. The CDR3 loop is CASSPDSLESWGYTF. The CDR3 bases are TGTGCCAGCAGTCCGGACAGCCTCGAGTCTTGGGGCTACACCTTC.

The rearrangement joins TRBV5-6 to TRBJ1-2; maybe TRBD1 (6 bases). V lost 5 bases and J lost 4, with 21 bases in between. This CDR3 has 16 amino acids. Looked up from germline, CDR1 is SGHDT and CDR2 is YYEEEE. The CDR3 protein is CASRGGGGGYVYGYTF. The DNA for the CDR3 is TGTGCCAGCAGGGGCGGGGGTGGGGGCTACGTCTATGGCTACACCTTC.

The gene calls are TRBV10-2 and TRBJ1-5; D may be TRBD1 (6 bases). The CDR3 runs 15 residues. Germline CDR1 and CDR2: WSHSY and SAAADI. Trimming removed 9 bases from V and 2 bases from J, with 17 bases in between. The CDR3 here is CASQLWTVGNQPQHF. CDR3 in DNA: TGCGCCAGTCAGCTCTGGACAGTTGGCAATCAGCCCCAGCATTTT.

The chain joins TRBV7-2 to TRBJ2-3, with 8 bases that match TRBD2. The CDR3 consists of 17 residues. The germline gives CDR1 SGHTA, CDR2 FQGNSA. V shed 3 bases, J shed 4 bases, and the junction held 12 bases outside the gene matches. For the CDR3, the DNA is TGTGCCAGCAGCTTCGGGAGGGGACTATCGGTTCCAGATACGCAGTATTTT. Translation: CASSFGRGLSVPDTQYF.

The rearrangement joins TRBV5-6 to TRBJ2-3, with 16 bases fitting TRBD2. This CDR3 is 16 amino acids long. V lost 4 bases to trimming and J lost 6 bases; unmatched junction nucleotides: 5. Germline CDR1 SGHDT, CDR2 YYEEEE. The CDR3: CASSGTSGRASDTQYF. The CDR3 coding sequence is TGTGCCAGCAGCGGGACTAGCGGGAGGGCCTCGGATACGCAGTATTTT.

The CDR3 spells CASSTTGGGETQYF. In nucleotides, the CDR3 is TGTGCCAGTAGTACGACAGGGGGCGGGGAGACCCAGTACTTC. This chain links TRBV19 with TRBJ2-5; 10 nucleotides align to TRBD1. V trimming: 4 bases; J trimming: 5 bases; junction bases outside the gene matches: 4. Germline V gene sequence: CDR1 LNHDA, CDR2 SQIVND (reference sequence). The CDR3 covers 14 residues.

V is TRBV7-8 and J is TRBJ2-7, with TRBD1 as a possible D gene (5 bases). The V end was cut by 0 bases, the J end by 5 bases, with 20 bases between. CDR1 is SGHVS and CDR2 is FQNEAQ in the germline V gene. The CDR3 consists of 17 residues. The chain's CDR3 is CASSLALGQGSTHEQYF. For the CDR3, the DNA is TGTGCCAGCAGCTTAGCCCTTGGGCAGGGTAGTACCCACGAGCAGTACTTC.

The chain links TRBV19 to TRBJ2-5; 7 nucleotides line up with TRBD2. V lost 2 bases to trimming and J lost 4 bases; unmatched junction nucleotides: 10. The CDR3 is 16 amino acids. Germline V gives CDR1 LNHDA, CDR2 SQIVND (reference sequence). The CDR3 sequence: CASSISSGNVAETQYF. The DNA for the CDR3 is TGTGCCAGTAGTATATCAAGCGGGAACGTCGCAGAGACCCAGTACTTC.

The chain carries TRBV19 and TRBJ2-1, with TRBD1 as a possible D gene (6 bases). Trimming took 4 bases from V and 6 from J, leaving 7 bases between them. The CDR3 has 12 amino acids. Germline CDR1 LNHDA, CDR2 SQIVND (reference sequence). The CDR3 is CASSTGANEQFF. CDR3 DNA sequence: TGTGCCAGTAGTACAGGGGCCAATGAGCAGTTCTTC.

This clone was observed once. The chain employs TRBV29-1 and TRBJ2-7; D might be TRBD2 (5 bases). Germline assignment: CDR1 SQVTM and CDR2 ANQGSEA. The CDR3 has 15 residues. V lost 7 bases and J lost 0, with 19 bases in between. CDR3 region: CSAKGSGAYSYEQYF. In DNA form, the CDR3 reads TGCAGCGCAAAAGGGAGCGGAGCTTACTCCTACGAGCAGTACTTC.

The rearrangement uses TRBV19 and TRBJ2-5; D is possibly TRBD1 (6 bases). From germline, CDR1 is LNHDA and CDR2 SQIVND (reference sequence). The CDR3 totals 16 residues. V was cut by 5 bases and J by 0 bases, with 16 bases left in between. The CDR3 bases are TGTGCCAGTAGTTCACGGACAGTTTTAGACCAAGAGACCCAGTACTTC. This codes for CASSSRTVLDQETQYF.